These 2 T cell receptor beta chains came from one sample sequenced in a study of blood T cells in healthy people across ages (dated by TCRdb to between 2014 and 2016). Libraries came from 5' RACE. The second PCR ran for roughly 7 to 11 cycles and used a J-beta primer mix along with a sample-barcoded 5' primer. TCRdb reprocessed the public reads (quality trimming at Q25 with fastp, clone calling with MiXCR) and kept in-frame beta chains. Each CDR3 protein gets just one entry, which takes the most common genes and DNA from the rows behind it. A total of around 2 million distinct CDR3 sequences appear in this sample, approximately 40% of them only once. The top ten clones comprise approximately 22% of the sample. Input material: blood. Receptor source: a human donor in good health.

The V call is TRBV7-2, the J call TRBJ1-2; D is ambiguous. V was clipped by 1 base and J by 6 bases, with 15 bases between them. From germline, CDR1 is SGHTA and CDR2 FQGNSA. This CDR3 spans 15 amino acids. CDR3 sequence reads: CASSLGHRGGDGYTF. The CDR3 DNA reads as TGTGCCAGCAGCTTAGGACACCGGGGAGGAGATGGCTACACCTTC.

The genes are TRBV5-1 and TRBJ2-1, with D perhaps TRBD2 (6 bases). Germline V lookup: CDR1 SGHRS, CDR2 YFSETQ. V dropped 2 bases and J dropped 4 bases, with 10 bases sitting between them. The CDR3 runs 14 residues. The CDR3 DNA is TGCGCCAGCAGCTTATGGGCGGGGTACAATGAGCAGTTCTTC. Amino acids: CASSLWAGYNEQFF.